This TCR beta chain was documented in a study of cytomegalovirus exposure and HLA in healthy donors. The PCR used 60 Vbeta and 13 Jbeta primers. The assay was immunoSEQ multiplex PCR, and TCRdb's table has in-frame clones only and misses some. The sample has approximately 180,000 clones, about three quarters seen once. V was trimmed by 3 bases and J by 7 bases, leaving 19 bases between them. The V gene's germline CDR1 is SQVTM and CDR2 ANQGSEA. The CDR3 length is 15 residues. The sequencing sample was made of PBMCs. The receptor's source is a woman under 40 in good health and CMV-seropositive. The chain carries TRBV29-1 and TRBJ2-1; D is ambiguous. The CDR3 spells CSVEVWPGGKNEQFF. For the CDR3, the DNA is TGCAGCGTTGAGGTTTGGCCCGGCGGTAAGAATGAGCAGTTCTTC.